This T cell receptor (beta chain) was captured by sequencing in a study of blood T cell repertoires in COVID-19. Study at large: Italy, Spain and the United States were the sources of the convalescent and acute COVID-19 samples. T cells, B-cell-depleted T cells, or PBMCs supplied cDNA or gDNA.

Some clones are missing from TCRdb's copy, which holds only in-frame ones; the method was immunoSEQ multiplex PCR. The sample gives about 210,000 clones, under 90% of which show up once; 8.9% is in the top ten. Germline V gives CDR1 MNHEY, CDR2 SVGEGT. The CDR3 length is 15 residues. Trimming cost V 5 bases and J 4 bases, with 15 bases left between them. What was sequenced was PBMCs or T cells enriched from blood (not recorded which). The V and J genes are TRBV6-2 or TRBV6-3 and TRBJ1-5; D possibly corresponds to TRBD1 (6 bases). The receptor was isolated from a woman aged 45-65 years with acute COVID-19. The DNA for the CDR3 is TGTGCCAGCAGTCCCAGGGGCCTATCTAATCAGCCCCAGCATTTT. This gives the protein CASSPRGLSNQPQHF.